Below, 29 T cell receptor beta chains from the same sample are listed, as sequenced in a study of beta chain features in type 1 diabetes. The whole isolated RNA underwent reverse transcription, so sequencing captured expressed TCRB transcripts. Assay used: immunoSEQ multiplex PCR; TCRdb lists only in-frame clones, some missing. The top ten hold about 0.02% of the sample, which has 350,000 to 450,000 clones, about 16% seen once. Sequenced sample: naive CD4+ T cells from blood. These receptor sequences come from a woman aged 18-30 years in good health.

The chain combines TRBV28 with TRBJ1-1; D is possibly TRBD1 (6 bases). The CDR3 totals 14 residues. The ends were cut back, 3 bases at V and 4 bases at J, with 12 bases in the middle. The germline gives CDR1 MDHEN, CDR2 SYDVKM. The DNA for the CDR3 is TGTGCCAGCAGTTTCGGCAGAGGGGGCACTGAAGCTTTCTTT. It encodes CASSFGRGGTEAFF.

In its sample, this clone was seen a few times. Here the CDR3 DNA reads TGTGCCAGCAGCCCCCCAGGCAGGCAAGAGACCCAGTACTTC. Protein: CASSPPGRQETQYF. This chain links TRBV11-1 with TRBJ2-5; D not certain. The V gene's germline CDR1 is SGHAT and CDR2 FQDESV (reference sequence). V lost 5 bases and J 2 bases, leaving 12 bases between the germline ends. This CDR3 has 14 amino acids.

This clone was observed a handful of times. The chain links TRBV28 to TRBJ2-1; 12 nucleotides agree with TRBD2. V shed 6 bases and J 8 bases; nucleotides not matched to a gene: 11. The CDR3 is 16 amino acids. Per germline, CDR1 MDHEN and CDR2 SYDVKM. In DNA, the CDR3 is TGTGCCAGCAGATCTAGACTAGCGGGAGTACACCATGAGCAGTTCTTC. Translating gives CASRSRLAGVHHEQFF.

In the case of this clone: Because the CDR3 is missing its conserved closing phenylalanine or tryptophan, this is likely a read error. The CDR3 nucleotides read TGCGCCAGCAGCCACCGGGACAGGCAGCAGTACTGC. It encodes CASSHRDRQQYC. The rearrangement uses TRBV4-1 and TRBJ2-7, with 8 bases lining up with TRBD1. The CDR3 has 12 amino acids. V lost 3 bases and J lost 8; bases outside the gene matches: 3. From germline, CDR1 is MGHRA and CDR2 YSYEKL.

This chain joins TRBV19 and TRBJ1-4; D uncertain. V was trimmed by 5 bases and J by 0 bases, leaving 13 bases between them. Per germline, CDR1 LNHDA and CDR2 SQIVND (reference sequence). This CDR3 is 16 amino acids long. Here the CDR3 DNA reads TGTGCCAGTAGTGCCCAGACATATGCAACTAATGAAAAACTGTTTTTT. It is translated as CASSAQTYATNEKLFF.

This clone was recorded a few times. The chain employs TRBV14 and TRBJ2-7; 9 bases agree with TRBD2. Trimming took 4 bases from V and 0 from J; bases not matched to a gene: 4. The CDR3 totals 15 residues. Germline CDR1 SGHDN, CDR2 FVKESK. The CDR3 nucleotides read TGTGCCAGCAGCCGAAGTAGCGGGAGCTCCTACGAGCAGTACTTC. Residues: CASSRSSGSSYEQYF.

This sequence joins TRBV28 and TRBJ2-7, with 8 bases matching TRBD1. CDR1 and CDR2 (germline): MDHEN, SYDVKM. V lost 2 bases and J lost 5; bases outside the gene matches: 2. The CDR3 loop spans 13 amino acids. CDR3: CASSLRQGNEQYF. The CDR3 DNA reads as TGTGCCAGCAGTTTAAGACAGGGGAACGAGCAGTACTTC.

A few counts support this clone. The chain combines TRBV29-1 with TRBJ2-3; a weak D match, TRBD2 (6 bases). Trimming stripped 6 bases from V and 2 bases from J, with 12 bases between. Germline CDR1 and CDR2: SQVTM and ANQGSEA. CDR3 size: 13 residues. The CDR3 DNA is TGCAGCGTCCGGGGGAGGAACACAGATACGCAGTATTTT. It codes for CSVRGRNTDTQYF.

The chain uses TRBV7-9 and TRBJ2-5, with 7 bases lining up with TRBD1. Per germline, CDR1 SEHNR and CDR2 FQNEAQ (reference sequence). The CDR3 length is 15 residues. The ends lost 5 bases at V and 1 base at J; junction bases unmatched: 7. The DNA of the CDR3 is TGTGCCAGCAGCACCCAGGGACAGTTCCAAGAGACCCAGTACTTC. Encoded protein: CASSTQGQFQETQYF.

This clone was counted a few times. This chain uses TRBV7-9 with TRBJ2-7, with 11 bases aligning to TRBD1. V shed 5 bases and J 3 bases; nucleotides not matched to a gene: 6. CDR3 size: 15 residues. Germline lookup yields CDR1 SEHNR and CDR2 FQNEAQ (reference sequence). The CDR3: CASSPAGTGGYEQYF. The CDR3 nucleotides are TGTGCCAGCAGCCCAGCCGGGACAGGGGGCTACGAGCAGTACTTC.

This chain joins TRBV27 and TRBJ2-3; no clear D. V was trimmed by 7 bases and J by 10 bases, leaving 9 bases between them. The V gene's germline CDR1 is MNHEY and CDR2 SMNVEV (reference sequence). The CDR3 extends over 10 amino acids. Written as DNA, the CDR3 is TGTGCCAGCACTTCCCCCCCGCAGTATTTT. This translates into CASTSPPQYF.

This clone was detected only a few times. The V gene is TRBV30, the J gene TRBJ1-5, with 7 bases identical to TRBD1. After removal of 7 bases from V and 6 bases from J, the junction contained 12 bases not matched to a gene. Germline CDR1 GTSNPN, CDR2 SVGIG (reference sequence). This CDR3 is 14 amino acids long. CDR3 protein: CASAVRTGFQPQHF. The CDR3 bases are TGTGCCTCAGCCGTGAGGACAGGTTTTCAGCCCCAGCATTTT.

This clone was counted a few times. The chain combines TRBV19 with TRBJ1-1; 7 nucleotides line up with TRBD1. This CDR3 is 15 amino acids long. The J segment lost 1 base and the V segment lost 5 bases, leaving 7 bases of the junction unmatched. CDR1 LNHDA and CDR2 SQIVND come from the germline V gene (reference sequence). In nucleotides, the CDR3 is TGTGCCAGTAGTCCCAGGGGGTCACGGAACACTGAAGCTTTCTTT. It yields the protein CASSPRGSRNTEAFF. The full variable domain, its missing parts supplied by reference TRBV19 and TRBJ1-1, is DGGITQSPKYLFRKEGQNVTLSCEQNLNHDAMYWYRQDPGQGLRLIYYSQIVNDFQKGDIAEGYSVSREKKESFPLTVTSAQKNPTAFYLCASSPRGSRNTEAFFGQGTRLTVV.

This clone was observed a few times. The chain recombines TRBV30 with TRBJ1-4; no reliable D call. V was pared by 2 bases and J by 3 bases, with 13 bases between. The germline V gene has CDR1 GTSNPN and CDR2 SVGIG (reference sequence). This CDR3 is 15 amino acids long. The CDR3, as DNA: TGTGCCTGGAGTCCTAAACAGATGTCTAATGAAAAACTGTTTTTT. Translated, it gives CAWSPKQMSNEKLFF.

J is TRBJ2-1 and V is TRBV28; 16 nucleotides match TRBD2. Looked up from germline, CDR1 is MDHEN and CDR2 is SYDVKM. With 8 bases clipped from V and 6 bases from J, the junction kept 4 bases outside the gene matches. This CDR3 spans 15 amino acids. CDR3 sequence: CASGGTSGRANEQFF. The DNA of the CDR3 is TGTGCCAGCGGTGGGACTAGCGGGAGGGCCAATGAGCAGTTCTTC.

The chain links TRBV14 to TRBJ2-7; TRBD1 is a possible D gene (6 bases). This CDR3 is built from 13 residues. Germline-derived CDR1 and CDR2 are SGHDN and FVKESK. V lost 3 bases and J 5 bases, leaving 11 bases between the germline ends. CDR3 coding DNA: TGTGCCAGCAGCCATACAGGGATCCACGAGCAGTACTTC. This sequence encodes CASSHTGIHEQYF.

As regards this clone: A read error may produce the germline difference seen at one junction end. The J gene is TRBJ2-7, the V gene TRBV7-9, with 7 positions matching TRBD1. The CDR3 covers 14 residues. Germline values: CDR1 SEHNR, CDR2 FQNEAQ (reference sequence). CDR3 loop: CASSIGQASHEQYF. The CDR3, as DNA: TGTGCCAGCAGCATCGGACAGGCCTCCCACGAGCAGTACTTC.

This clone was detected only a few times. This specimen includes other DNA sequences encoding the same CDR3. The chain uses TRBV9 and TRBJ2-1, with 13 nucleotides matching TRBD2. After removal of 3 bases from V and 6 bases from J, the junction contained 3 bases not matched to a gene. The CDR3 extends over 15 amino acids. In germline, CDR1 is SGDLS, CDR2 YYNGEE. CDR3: CASSAGTSGINEQFF. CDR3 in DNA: TGTGCCAGCAGCGCCGGGACTAGCGGGATCAATGAGCAGTTCTTC.

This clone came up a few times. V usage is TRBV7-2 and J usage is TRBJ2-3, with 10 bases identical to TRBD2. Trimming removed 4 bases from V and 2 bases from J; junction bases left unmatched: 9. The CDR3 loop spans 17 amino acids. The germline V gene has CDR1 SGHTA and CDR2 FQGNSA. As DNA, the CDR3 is TGTGCCAGCAGCTCCAGCCGACTAGCGGGCGTCACAGATACGCAGTATTTT. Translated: CASSSSRLAGVTDTQYF.

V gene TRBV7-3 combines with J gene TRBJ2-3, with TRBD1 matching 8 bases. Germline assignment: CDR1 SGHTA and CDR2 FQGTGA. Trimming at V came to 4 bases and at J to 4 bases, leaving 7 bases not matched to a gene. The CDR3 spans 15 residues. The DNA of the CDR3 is TGTGCCAGCAGCTCTCAGGGGGCGCGTGCAGATACGCAGTATTTT. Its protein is CASSSQGARADTQYF. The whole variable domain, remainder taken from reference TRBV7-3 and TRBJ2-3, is GAGVSQTPSNKVTEKGKYVELRCDPISGHTALYWYRQSLGQGPEFLIYFQGTGAADDSGLPNDRFFAVRPEGSVSTLKIQRTERGDSAVYLCASSSQGARADTQYFGPGTRLTVL.

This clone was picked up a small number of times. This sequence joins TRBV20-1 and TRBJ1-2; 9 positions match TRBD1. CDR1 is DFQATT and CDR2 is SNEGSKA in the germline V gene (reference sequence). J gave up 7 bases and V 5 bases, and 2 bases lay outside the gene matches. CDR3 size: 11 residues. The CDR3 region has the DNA TGCAGTGCTTGGGACAGGGCTGGCTACACCTTC. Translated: CSAWDRAGYTF.

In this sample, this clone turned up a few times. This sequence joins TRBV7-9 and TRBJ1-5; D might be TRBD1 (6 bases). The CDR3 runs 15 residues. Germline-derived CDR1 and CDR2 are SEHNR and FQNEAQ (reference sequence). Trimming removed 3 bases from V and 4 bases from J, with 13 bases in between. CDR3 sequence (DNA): TGTGCCAGCAGCTTCGGGGGGCCTAGTAATCAGCCCCAGCATTTT. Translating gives CASSFGGPSNQPQHF.

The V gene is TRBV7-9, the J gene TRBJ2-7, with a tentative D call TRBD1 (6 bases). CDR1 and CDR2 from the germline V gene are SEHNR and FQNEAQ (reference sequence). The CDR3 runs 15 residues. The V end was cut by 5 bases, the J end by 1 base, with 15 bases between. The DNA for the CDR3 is TGTGCCAGCAGCCCACCCGGGACACCATCCTACGAGCAGTACTTC. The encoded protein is CASSPPGTPSYEQYF.

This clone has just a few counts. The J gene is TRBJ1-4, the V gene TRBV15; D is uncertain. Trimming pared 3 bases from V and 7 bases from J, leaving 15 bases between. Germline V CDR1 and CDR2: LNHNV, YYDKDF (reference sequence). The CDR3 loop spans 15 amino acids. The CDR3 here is CATSSVGVSGEKLFF. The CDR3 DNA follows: TGTGCCACCAGCAGTGTAGGCGTAAGCGGTGAAAAACTGTTTTTT.

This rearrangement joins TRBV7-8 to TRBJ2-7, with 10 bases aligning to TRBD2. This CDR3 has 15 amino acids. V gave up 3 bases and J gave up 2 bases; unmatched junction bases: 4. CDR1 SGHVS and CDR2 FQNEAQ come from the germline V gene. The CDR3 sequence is CASSLQLAGTYEQYF. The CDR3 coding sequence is TGTGCCAGCAGCTTGCAACTAGCGGGGACCTACGAGCAGTACTTC.

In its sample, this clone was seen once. The CDR3 nucleotides are TGTGCCAGCAGAGAACGTCCTGGGGCCAACGTCCTGACTTTC. Translated: CASRERPGANVLTF. The chain links TRBV6-1 to TRBJ2-6; D is undetermined. Per the germline V gene, CDR1 is MNHNS and CDR2 is SASEGT. With 6 bases removed from V and 2 bases from J, the gap between germline ends came to 8 bases. This CDR3 is built from 14 residues.

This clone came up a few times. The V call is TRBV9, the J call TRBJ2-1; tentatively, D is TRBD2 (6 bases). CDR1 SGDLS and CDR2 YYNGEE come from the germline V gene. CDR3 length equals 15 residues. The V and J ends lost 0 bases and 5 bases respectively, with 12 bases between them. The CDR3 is CASSVASGSHNEQFF. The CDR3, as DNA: TGTGCCAGCAGCGTAGCGAGCGGGTCACACAATGAGCAGTTCTTC. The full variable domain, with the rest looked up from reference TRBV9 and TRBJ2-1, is DSGVTQTPKHLITATGQRVTLRCSPRSGDLSVYWYQQSLDQGLQFLIQYYNGEERAKGNILERFSAQQFPDLHSELNLSSLELGDSALYFCASSVASGSHNEQFFGPGTRLTVL.

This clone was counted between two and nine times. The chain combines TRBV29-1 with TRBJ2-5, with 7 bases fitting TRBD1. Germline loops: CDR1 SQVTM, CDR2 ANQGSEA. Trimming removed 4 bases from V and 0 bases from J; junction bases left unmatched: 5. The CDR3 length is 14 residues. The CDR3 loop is CSVADRTHQETQYF. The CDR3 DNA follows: TGCAGCGTTGCGGACAGGACTCACCAAGAGACCCAGTACTTC.

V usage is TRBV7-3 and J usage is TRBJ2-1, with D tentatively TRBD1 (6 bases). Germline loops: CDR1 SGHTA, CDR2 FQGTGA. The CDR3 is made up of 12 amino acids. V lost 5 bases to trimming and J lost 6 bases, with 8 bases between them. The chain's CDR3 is CASSEQGNEQFF. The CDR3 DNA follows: TGTGCCAGCAGCGAACAGGGCAATGAGCAGTTCTTC.